At least ten counts were recorded for the clone carrying this T cell receptor (beta chain). In TCRdb, the RT-PCR reads were re-called with MiXCR into one record per CDR3 protein. Of hundreds of thousands of distinct CDR3 sequences in the sample, over 12% were seen once. The CDR3 spans 16 residues. Germline CDR1 reads SEHNR; CDR2 reads FQNEAQ (reference sequence). With 1 base removed from V and 4 bases from J, the gap between germline ends came to 14 bases. The sample consisted of memory CD4+ T cells from blood. The origin of this receptor is a female donor in good health, serving as a healthy control. The chain uses TRBV7-9 and TRBJ1-5; tentatively, D is TRBD1 (6 bases). CDR3 sequence (DNA): TGTGCCAGCAGCTTAGTAGGGGGGACAACAAATCAGCCCCAGCATTTT. Its protein is CASSLVGGTTNQPQHF.